One T cell receptor (beta chain) is described in this entry. The antigen remains undetermined. The data originate from a study of Graves' ophthalmopathy and Graves' hyperthyroidism. Overall study context: Untreated patients at initial diagnosis provided peripheral blood. Study-level points and caveats: The model flagged ophthalmopathy progression at 65% to 71% sensitivity and 72% to 85% specificity. Blood samples also showed most expanded thyroid clonotypes exceeding 0.001 frequency.

Amplified TCR beta CDR3 regions were obtained using RNA transcripts as template. Scientists carried out first-round RT-PCR using HTBI primers and then a second-round multiplex PCR. TCRdb redid the calling of the multiplex PCR reads with MiXCR, one entry per CDR3 protein. Here the sample spans approximately 700,000 distinct CDR3 sequences, approximately 39% being singletons. This CDR3 is 17 amino acids long. Germline CDR1 reads SGHVS; CDR2 reads FNYEAQ. The junction had 15 bases not matched to a gene; V was cut back by 5 bases and J by 3 bases. The V gene is TRBV7-6, the J gene TRBJ2-7; 8 positions agree with TRBD1. Sequencing used peripheral blood. The receptor was isolated from an adult man with Graves' ophthalmopathy. The CDR3 loop reads CASSQEPGQAIVYEQYF. CDR3 in DNA: TGTGCCAGCAGCCAGGAGCCGGGACAGGCGATCGTCTACGAGCAGTACTTC.